This T cell receptor (beta chain) emerged from a study of cytomegalovirus exposure and HLA in healthy donors. Study details: From HLA-typed donors, an early data release held tens of millions of unique TCRs.

CDR1 and CDR2 (germline): SGHTA, FQGNSA. The CDR3 runs to 13 residues. Trimming stripped 5 bases from V and 5 bases from J, with 13 bases between. The study, taken as a whole, reports: Some V segments could not be told apart, so they were left out, TRBV6-2 and TRBV6-3 among them. The authors later linked a missense DCLRE1C variant to TCR beta V- and J-gene trimming. The study assumed roughly uniform donor sequencing depth for presence/absence analyses.

PCR amplification relied on 60 Vbeta primers (plus 13 Jbeta primers). Clones were sequenced by immunoSEQ multiplex PCR, and TCRdb holds only the in-frame ones, with some missing. The repertoire includes roughly 120,000 clones, roughly 74% of them detected once, and about 4% sits in the top ten. A remark on this clone: The antigen remains undetermined.

The sequence derives from a woman aged 45 to 65 in good health and CMV-seropositive. This chain connects TRBV7-2 to TRBJ2-7, with a weak D call TRBD1 (6 bases). Input material: PBMCs. CDR3 region: CASSPLRDNEQYF. The CDR3 DNA follows: TGTGCCAGCAGCCCCCTTCGGGACAACGAGCAGTACTTC. The whole variable domain, remainder taken from reference TRBV7-2 and TRBJ2-7, is GAGVSQSPSNKVTEKGKDVELRCDPISGHTALYWYRQSLGQGLEFLIYFQGNSAPDKSGLPSDRFSAERTGGSVSTLTIQRTQQEDSAVYLCASSPLRDNEQYFGPGTRLTVT.